The 4 T cell receptor beta chains in this list originate from one sample, sequenced in a study of T-cell memory formation after mild COVID-19. Using its own MiXCR run on the 5' RACE reads, TCRdb lists one record per CDR3 protein. The sample lists fewer than 350,000 distinct CDR3 sequences; 15% to 20% were seen once. The material sequenced was PBMCs or a T cell subset sorted from them (not recorded which). These receptors were taken from a man aged 18 to 29 who had mild COVID-19 (a few samples of this study predate the infection). Cell type and time point are not known.

This chain connects TRBV25-1 to TRBJ2-7; D remains unclear. From germline, CDR1 is MGHDK and CDR2 SYGVNS. The V gene lost 9 bases and the J gene lost 2 bases, with 8 bases spanning the gap. The CDR3 is 11 residues long. The CDR3 loop reads CARARPYEQYF. Written as DNA, the CDR3 is TGTGCCAGAGCTCGTCCCTACGAGCAGTACTTC.

The CDR3 is CASSPTDRGPSDTQYF. Here the CDR3 DNA reads TGTGCCAGCAGTCCCACGGACAGGGGCCCGTCAGATACGCAGTATTTT. The chain carries TRBV6-5 and TRBJ2-3; 9 bases are shared with TRBD1. The CDR3 extends over 16 amino acids. Germline loops: CDR1 MNHEY, CDR2 SVGAGI. V trimming: 5 bases; J trimming: 4 bases; junction bases outside the gene matches: 10.

The genes are TRBV5-8 and TRBJ1-2; weak D call: TRBD1 (5 bases). This CDR3 has 14 residues. The V end was cut by 1 base, the J end by 7 bases, with 14 bases between. CDR1 is SGHTS, CDR2 YDEGEE, per germline. The CDR3 nucleotides are TGTGCCAGCAGCTTGCTAACCCAGGGTGGTGGCTACACCTTC. Protein: CASSLLTQGGGYTF.

CDR3 amino acids: CASTSPSGGEETQYF. CDR3 nucleotides: TGTGCCAGCACCTCACCGTCGGGGGGTGAGGAGACCCAGTACTTC. The V and J genes are TRBV28 and TRBJ2-5; the match to TRBD2 covers 7 bases. The CDR3 loop spans 15 amino acids. The V gene end was trimmed by 7 bases and the J gene end by 5 bases; junction bases not matched to a gene: 13. Germline CDR1 MDHEN, CDR2 SYDVKM.